Reported below is one TCR beta chain. Antigen: not known. PBMCs came from less than 12 ml of fresh peripheral blood. The record originates from a study of Graves' ophthalmopathy and Graves' hyperthyroidism. Regarding the study as a whole: A model of 13 signatures distinguished ophthalmopathy from stable hyperthyroidism at under 90% sensitivity and nearly 82% specificity.

For repertoire sequencing, the TCR beta CDR3 regions were amplified from RNA transcripts. RT-PCR in the first round used HTBI primers; a second-round multiplex PCR followed. TCRdb re-called the multiplex PCR reads through MiXCR, storing one row per CDR3 protein. The top ten hold 20% to 25% of the sample, which has roughly 50,000 distinct CDR3 sequences, around 50% seen once. This sequence originates from an adult man with Graves' ophthalmopathy. Input material: peripheral blood.

The CDR3 reads CASSPGQTSNQPQHF. The DNA of the CDR3 is TGTGCCAGCAGCCCGGGACAGACCAGCAATCAGCCCCAGCATTTT. The chain joins TRBV7-9 to TRBJ1-5; 7 bases match TRBD1. The CDR3 has 15 amino acids. With 5 bases clipped from V and 1 base from J, the junction kept 5 bases outside the gene matches. The germline gives CDR1 SEHNR, CDR2 FQNEAQ (reference sequence). The full variable domain, rest sourced from reference TRBV7-9 and TRBJ1-5, is DTGVSQNPRHKITKRGQNVTFRCDPISEHNRLYWYRQTLGQGPEFLTYFQNEAQLEKSRLLSDRFSAERPKGSFSTLEIQRTEQGDSAMYLCASSPGQTSNQPQHFGDGTRLSIL.